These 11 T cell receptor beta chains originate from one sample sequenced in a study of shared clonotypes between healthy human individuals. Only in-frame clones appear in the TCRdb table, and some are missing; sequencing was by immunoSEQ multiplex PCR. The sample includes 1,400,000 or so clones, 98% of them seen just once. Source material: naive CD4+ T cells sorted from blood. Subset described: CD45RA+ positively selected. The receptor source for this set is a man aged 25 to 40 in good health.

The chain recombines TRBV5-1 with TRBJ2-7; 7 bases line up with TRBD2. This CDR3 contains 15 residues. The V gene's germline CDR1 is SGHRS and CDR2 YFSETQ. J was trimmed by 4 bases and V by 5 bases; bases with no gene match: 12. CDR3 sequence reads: CASRLSREEGYEQYF. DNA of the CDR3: TGCGCCAGCAGACTTTCCCGGGAGGAAGGGTACGAGCAGTACTTC. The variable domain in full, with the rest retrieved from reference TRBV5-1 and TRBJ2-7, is KAGVTQTPRYLIKTRGQQVTLSCSPISGHRSVSWYQQTPGQGLQFLFEYFSETQRNKGNFPGRFSGRQFSNSRSEMNVSTLELGDSALYLCASRLSREEGYEQYFGPGTRLTVT.

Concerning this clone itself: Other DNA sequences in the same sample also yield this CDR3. In DNA form, the CDR3 reads TGTGCCAGCAGTTCTTATGGCTACACCTTC. It yields the protein CASSSYGYTF. This sequence joins TRBV28 and TRBJ1-2; D gene unclear. The CDR3 has 10 residues. The ends were cut back, 4 bases at V and 5 bases at J, with 2 bases in the middle. Germline V lookup: CDR1 MDHEN, CDR2 SYDVKM.

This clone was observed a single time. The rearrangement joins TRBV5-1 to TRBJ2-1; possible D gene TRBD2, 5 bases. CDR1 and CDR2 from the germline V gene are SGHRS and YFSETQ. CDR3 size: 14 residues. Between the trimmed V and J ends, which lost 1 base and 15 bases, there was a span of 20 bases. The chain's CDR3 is CASSLWELAERWFF. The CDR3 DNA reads TGCGCCAGCAGCTTGTGGGAACTCGCGGAGCGGTGGTTCTTC. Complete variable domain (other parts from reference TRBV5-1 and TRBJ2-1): KAGVTQTPRYLIKTRGQQVTLSCSPISGHRSVSWYQQTPGQGLQFLFEYFSETQRNKGNFPGRFSGRQFSNSRSEMNVSTLELGDSALYLCASSLWELAERWFFGPGTRLTVL.

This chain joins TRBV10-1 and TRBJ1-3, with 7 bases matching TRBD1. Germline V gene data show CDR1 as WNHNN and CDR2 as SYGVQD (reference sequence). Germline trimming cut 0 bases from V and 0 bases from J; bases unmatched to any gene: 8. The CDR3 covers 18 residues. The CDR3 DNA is TGCGCCAGCAGTGAGTCGACAGGGACAGTCAGCTCTGGAAACACCATATATTTT. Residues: CASSESTGTVSSGNTIYF.

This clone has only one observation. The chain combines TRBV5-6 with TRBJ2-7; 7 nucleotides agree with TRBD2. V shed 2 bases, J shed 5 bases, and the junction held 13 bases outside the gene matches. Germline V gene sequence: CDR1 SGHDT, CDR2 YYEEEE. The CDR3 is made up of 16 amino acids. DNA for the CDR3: TGTGCCAGCAGCTTCAGTAGAGGCGGGAGACGTGACGAGCAGTACTTC. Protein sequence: CASSFSRGGRRDEQYF.

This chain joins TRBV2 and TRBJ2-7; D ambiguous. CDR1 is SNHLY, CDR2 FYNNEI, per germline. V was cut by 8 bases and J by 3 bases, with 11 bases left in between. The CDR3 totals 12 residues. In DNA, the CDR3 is TGTGCCAGCTCGGTAGAAGTCTACGAGCAGTACTTC. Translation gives CASSVEVYEQYF.

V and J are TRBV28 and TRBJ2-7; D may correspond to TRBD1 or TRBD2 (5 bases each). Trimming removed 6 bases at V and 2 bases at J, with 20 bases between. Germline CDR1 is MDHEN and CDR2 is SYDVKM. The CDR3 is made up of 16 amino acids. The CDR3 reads CASSLIGAGYAYEQYF. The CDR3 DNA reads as TGTGCCAGCAGCCTTATCGGGGCCGGATACGCCTACGAGCAGTACTTC.

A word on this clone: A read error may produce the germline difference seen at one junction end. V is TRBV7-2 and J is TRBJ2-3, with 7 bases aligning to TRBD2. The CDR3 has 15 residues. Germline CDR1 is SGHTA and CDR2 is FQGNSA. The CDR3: CASSLAGRDTDTQYF. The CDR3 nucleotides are TGTGCCAGCAGCCTAGCAGGGAGGGACACAGATACGCAGTATTTT.

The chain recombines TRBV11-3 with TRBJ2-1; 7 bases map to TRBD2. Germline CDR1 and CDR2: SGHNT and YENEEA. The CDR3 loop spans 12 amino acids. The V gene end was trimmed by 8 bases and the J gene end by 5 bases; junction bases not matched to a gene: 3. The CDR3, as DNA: TGTGCCAGCGCGGGAGACCACAATGAGCAGTTCTTC. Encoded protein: CASAGDHNEQFF.

This CDR3 reads CASSLTDPNTEAFF. The CDR3 DNA sequence: TGCGCCAGCAGCTTGACAGACCCCAACACTGAAGCTTTCTTT. V usage is TRBV5-1 and J usage is TRBJ1-1; D remains ambiguous. Germline V lookup: CDR1 SGHRS, CDR2 YFSETQ. The CDR3 length is 14 residues. Deletions cut 1 base from V and 2 bases from J, with 9 bases between.

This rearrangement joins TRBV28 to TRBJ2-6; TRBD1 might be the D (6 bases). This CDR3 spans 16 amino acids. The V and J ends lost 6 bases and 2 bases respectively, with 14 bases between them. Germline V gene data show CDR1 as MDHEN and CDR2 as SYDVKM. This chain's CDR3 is CASRETGLTGANVLTF. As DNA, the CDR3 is TGTGCCAGCAGGGAGACAGGTCTTACTGGGGCCAACGTCCTGACTTTC.